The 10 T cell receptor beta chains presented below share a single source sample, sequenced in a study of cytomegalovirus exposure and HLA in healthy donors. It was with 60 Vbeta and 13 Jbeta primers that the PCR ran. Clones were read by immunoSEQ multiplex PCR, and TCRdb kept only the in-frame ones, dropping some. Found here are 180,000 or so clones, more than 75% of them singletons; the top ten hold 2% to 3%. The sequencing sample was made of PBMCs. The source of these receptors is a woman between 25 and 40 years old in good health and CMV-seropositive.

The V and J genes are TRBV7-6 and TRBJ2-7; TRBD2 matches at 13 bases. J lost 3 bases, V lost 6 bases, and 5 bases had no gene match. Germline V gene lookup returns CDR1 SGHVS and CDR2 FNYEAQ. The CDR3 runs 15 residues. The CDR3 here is CASSPTSGGIYEQYF. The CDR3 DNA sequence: TGTGCCAGCAGTCCGACTAGCGGGGGGATCTACGAGCAGTACTTC.

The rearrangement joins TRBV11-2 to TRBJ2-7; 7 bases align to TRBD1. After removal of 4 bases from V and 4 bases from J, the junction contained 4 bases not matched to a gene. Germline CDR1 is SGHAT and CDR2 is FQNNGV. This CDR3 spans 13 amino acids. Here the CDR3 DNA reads TGTGCCAGCAGCTGGGACAGCATATACGAGCAGTACTTC. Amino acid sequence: CASSWDSIYEQYF.

CDR3 sequence: CASSSTGVGQETQYF. The CDR3 DNA is TGTGCCAGCAGTTCCACAGGGGTTGGACAAGAGACCCAGTACTTC. The chain joins TRBV2 to TRBJ2-5, with TRBD1 matching 7 bases. CDR1 is SNHLY and CDR2 is FYNNEI in the germline V gene. The CDR3 covers 15 residues. With V trimmed by 5 bases and J by 2 bases, 8 bases remained unmatched. Full variable domain (outside the CDR3, taken from reference TRBV2 and TRBJ2-5): EPEVTQTPSHQVTQMGQEVILRCVPISNHLYFYWYRQILGQKVEFLVSFYNNEISEKSEIFDDQFSVERPDGSNFTLKIRSTKLEDSAMYFCASSSTGVGQETQYFGPGTRLLVL.

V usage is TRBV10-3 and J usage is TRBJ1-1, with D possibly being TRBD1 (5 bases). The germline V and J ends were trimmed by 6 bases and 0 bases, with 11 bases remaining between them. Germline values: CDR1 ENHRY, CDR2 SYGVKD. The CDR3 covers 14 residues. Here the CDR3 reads CAIRRQRMNTEAFF. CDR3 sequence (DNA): TGTGCCATCAGGAGACAGAGGATGAACACTGAAGCTTTCTTT.

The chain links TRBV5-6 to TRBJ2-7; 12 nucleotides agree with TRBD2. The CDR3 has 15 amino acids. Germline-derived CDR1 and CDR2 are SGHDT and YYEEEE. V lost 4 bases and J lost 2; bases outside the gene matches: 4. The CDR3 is CASSLAGGPTYEQYF. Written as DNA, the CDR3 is TGTGCCAGCAGCCTAGCGGGGGGGCCAACCTACGAGCAGTACTTC.

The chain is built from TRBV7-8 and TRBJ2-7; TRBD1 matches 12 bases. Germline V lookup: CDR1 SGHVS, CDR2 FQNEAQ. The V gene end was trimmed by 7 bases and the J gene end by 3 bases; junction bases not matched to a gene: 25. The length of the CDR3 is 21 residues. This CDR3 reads CASMILQPGQGAIFGRYEQYF. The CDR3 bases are TGTGCCAGCATGATCTTGCAGCCGGGACAGGGGGCAATTTTCGGGCGCTACGAGCAGTACTTC.

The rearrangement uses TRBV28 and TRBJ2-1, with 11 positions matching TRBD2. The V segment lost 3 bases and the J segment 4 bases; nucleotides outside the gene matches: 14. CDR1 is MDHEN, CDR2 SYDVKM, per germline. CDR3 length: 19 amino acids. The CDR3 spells CASSFFGSSGGSLYNEQFF. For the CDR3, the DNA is TGTGCCAGCAGTTTTTTCGGGTCTAGCGGGGGGTCCCTATACAATGAGCAGTTCTTC.

CDR3 residues: CASSDPQTYEQYF. The CDR3 DNA reads as TGTGCCAGCAGTGACCCCCAAACCTACGAGCAGTACTTC. V gene TRBV6-1 combines with J gene TRBJ2-7; D ambiguous. The CDR3 consists of 13 residues. Germline CDR1 and CDR2: MNHNS and SASEGT. With 3 bases removed from V and 2 bases from J, the gap between germline ends came to 8 bases.

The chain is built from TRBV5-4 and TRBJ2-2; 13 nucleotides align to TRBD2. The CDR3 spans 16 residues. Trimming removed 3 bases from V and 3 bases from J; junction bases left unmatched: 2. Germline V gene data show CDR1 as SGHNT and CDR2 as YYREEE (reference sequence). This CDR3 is CASSYGLAGDTGELFF. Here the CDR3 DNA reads TGTGCCAGCAGCTACGGACTAGCGGGGGACACCGGGGAGCTGTTTTTT. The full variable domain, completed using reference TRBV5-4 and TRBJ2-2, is ETGVTQSPTHLIKTRGQQVTLRCSSQSGHNTVSWYQQALGQGPQFIFQYYREEENGRGNFPPRFSGLQFPNYSSELNVNALELDDSALYLCASSYGLAGDTGELFFGEGSRLTVL.

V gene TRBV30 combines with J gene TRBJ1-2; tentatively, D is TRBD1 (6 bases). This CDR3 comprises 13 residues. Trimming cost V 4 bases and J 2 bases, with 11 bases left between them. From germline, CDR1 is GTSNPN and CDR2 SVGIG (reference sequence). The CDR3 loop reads CAWTADRNYGYTF. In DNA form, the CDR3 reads TGTGCCTGGACCGCGGACAGAAACTATGGCTACACCTTC.